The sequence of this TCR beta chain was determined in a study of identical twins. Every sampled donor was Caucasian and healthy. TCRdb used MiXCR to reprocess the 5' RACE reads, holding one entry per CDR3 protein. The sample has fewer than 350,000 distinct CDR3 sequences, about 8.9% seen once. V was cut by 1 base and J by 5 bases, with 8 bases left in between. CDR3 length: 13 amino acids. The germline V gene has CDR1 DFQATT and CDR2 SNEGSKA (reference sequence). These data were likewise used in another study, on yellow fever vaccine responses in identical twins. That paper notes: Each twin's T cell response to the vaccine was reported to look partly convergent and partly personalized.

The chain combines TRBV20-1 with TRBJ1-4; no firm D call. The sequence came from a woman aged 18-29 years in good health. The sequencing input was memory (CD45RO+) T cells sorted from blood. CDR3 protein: CSARAGVNEKLFF. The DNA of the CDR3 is TGCAGTGCTAGAGCTGGGGTAAATGAAAAACTGTTTTTT.